This T cell receptor beta chain was obtained from a study of OX40 agonist ivuxolimab in advanced cancers. On the study more broadly: Patients were infused with ivuxolimab every 2 weeks at 0.01 to 10 mg/kg. General study results and limits: Researchers report that CD8+ T cells had, on average, more expanded clones than CD4+.

Concerning this clone itself: Its antigen is unidentified.

CDR1 is MNHEY and CDR2 is SMNVEV in the germline V gene (reference sequence). The CDR3 is made up of 13 amino acids. Unmatched junction bases numbered 0, after V lost 6 bases and J lost 2 bases. The repertoire was sequenced with immunoSEQ multiplex PCR; TCRdb's copy has only in-frame clones and lacks some. The data contain some 34,000 clones, around 89% of them singletons. The starting material was CD4+ or CD8+ T cells sorted from blood, obtained in a trial of the OX40 agonist ivuxolimab. The V call is TRBV27, the J call TRBJ2-7, with TRBD2 identical over 11 bases. This TCR was recovered from an adult with an advanced solid tumor such as melanoma, head and neck, liver or kidney cancer. CDR3 DNA: TGTGCCAGCAGGGGACTAGCGGCCTACGAGCAGTACTTC. It yields the protein CASRGLAAYEQYF.